One and the same sample provided the 27 T cell receptor beta chains below, sequenced in a study of cytomegalovirus exposure and HLA in healthy donors. The PCR was carried out with 60 Vbeta primers and 13 Jbeta primers. This table comes from immunoSEQ multiplex PCR, and its TCRdb copy is limited to in-frame clones, with some not included. The data show about 93,000 clones, roughly 67% seen once. The sample was PBMCs. The origin of the receptors is a boy under 18 in good health and CMV-seropositive.

The chain recombines TRBV30 with TRBJ2-7; TRBD1 aligns across 11 bases. Germline loops: CDR1 GTSNPN, CDR2 SVGIG (reference sequence). V was pared by 5 bases and J by 4 bases, with 4 bases of the junction left unmatched. This CDR3 has 13 residues. Here the CDR3 DNA reads TGTGCCTGGGAGGACAGGGGGCGGTACGAGCAGTACTTC. Its protein is CAWEDRGRYEQYF.

This sequence joins TRBV19 and TRBJ2-2, with 8 bases matching TRBD1. The CDR3 has 15 amino acids. Germline V lookup: CDR1 LNHDA, CDR2 SQIVND (reference sequence). Losses at the gene ends were 4 bases for V and 8 bases for J; bases not matched to a gene: 9. CDR3 bases: TGTGCCAGTAGTACTCGACAGGGGTGGACAGGGGAGCTGTTTTTT. It codes for CASSTRQGWTGELFF.

This clone was detected a few times. The same CDR3 arises from other DNA sequences in this sample as well. The chain has TRBV6-1 and TRBJ1-5; D not certain. Germline V lookup: CDR1 MNHNS, CDR2 SASEGT. CDR3 length: 13 residues. V lost 6 bases to trimming and J lost 3 bases, with 9 bases between them. The CDR3 coding sequence is TGTGCCAGCAGAGACACTTTCAATCAGCCCCAGCATTTT. It encodes CASRDTFNQPQHF.

This chain connects TRBV9 to TRBJ2-7, with 7 bases that match TRBD1. Germline V gives CDR1 SGDLS, CDR2 YYNGEE. The CDR3 sequence is 13 residues long. V was pared by 2 bases and J by 2 bases, with 1 base of the junction left unmatched. CDR3 protein: CASSVGQTYEQYF. The CDR3 bases are TGTGCCAGCAGCGTGGGACAGACCTACGAGCAGTACTTC.

This chain connects TRBV25-1 to TRBJ1-2, with 7 positions matching TRBD1. Germline CDR1 is MGHDK and CDR2 is SYGVNS. The CDR3 length is 14 residues. Trimming cost V 5 bases and J 3 bases; bases outside gene matches: 6. CDR3 DNA: TGTGCCAGCAGTCCATCAGACAGGGACTATGGCTACACCTTC. This translates into CASSPSDRDYGYTF.

The chain has TRBV5-4 and TRBJ1-1; 11 nucleotides line up with TRBD1. Germline V lookup: CDR1 SGHNT, CDR2 YYREEE (reference sequence). Trimming took 2 bases from V and 0 from J; bases not matched to a gene: 6. The CDR3 length is 17 residues. The CDR3 nucleotides are TGTGCCAGCAGCTTTGGTCAGGACAGGGGGCTGAACACTGAAGCTTTCTTT. It codes for CASSFGQDRGLNTEAFF.

This clone was counted once. V is TRBV6-5 and J is TRBJ1-1; possible D gene TRBD1, 6 bases. The ends were cut back, 1 base at V and 1 base at J, with 10 bases in the middle. CDR1 MNHEY and CDR2 SVGAGI come from the germline V gene. The CDR3 totals 15 residues. The CDR3 reads CASSYWGGANTEAFF. The CDR3 nucleotides are TGTGCCAGCAGTTACTGGGGGGGGGCGAACACTGAAGCTTTCTTT.

Only a few counts were recorded for this clone. The rearrangement uses TRBV14 and TRBJ2-1, with 10 bases identical to TRBD2. Germline V gene lookup returns CDR1 SGHDN and CDR2 FVKESK. V was pared by 4 bases and J by 2 bases, with 5 bases of the junction left unmatched. The CDR3 runs 16 residues. The CDR3 DNA is TGTGCCAGCAGCCTAGTAGCGGGAGGTGCCTACAATGAGCAGTTCTTC. It codes for CASSLVAGGAYNEQFF.

This clone has just a few counts. J is TRBJ2-7 and V is TRBV5-6; 12 nucleotides align to TRBD1. Germline-derived CDR1 and CDR2 are SGHDT and YYEEEE. The ends lost 2 bases at V and 5 bases at J; junction bases unmatched: 8. This CDR3 is 16 amino acids long. CDR3 protein: CASSFKGTGGKNEQYF. The DNA for the CDR3 is TGTGCCAGCAGCTTCAAAGGGACAGGGGGCAAGAACGAGCAGTACTTC.

This clone was recorded a few times. This chain connects TRBV2 to TRBJ1-2, with unresolved D. CDR1 is SNHLY, CDR2 FYNNEI, per germline. This CDR3 has 13 residues. The DNA for the CDR3 is TGTGCTTCCGGGATCCTGGAGCACTATGGCTACACCTTC. This translates into CASGILEHYGYTF.

The chain is built from TRBV6-1 and TRBJ1-2; D may be TRBD1 (5 bases). Trimming cost V 2 bases and J 6 bases, with 7 bases left between them. Germline lookup yields CDR1 MNHNS and CDR2 SASEGT. The CDR3 extends over 12 amino acids. This chain's CDR3 is CASSEQGNGYTF. CDR3 in DNA: TGTGCCAGCAGTGAACAGGGAAATGGCTACACCTTC.

This clone was picked up a small number of times. The junction and the germline gene differ at one end; a read error may be behind it. J is TRBJ1-2 and V is TRBV30; TRBD1 matches at 7 bases. This CDR3 contains 14 residues. CDR1 GTSNPN and CDR2 SVGIG come from the germline V gene (reference sequence). CDR3 sequence (DNA): TGTGCCTGGGAGAACAGGGGAAAAAAGGAGGGCTACCCCTTC. Protein sequence: CAWENRGKKEGYPF.

V is TRBV18 and J is TRBJ2-1, with 7 nucleotides matching TRBD1. The CDR3 length is 14 residues. Germline CDR1 reads KGHSH; CDR2 reads LQKENI. J gave up 5 bases and V 3 bases, and 4 bases lay outside the gene matches. The CDR3 reads CASSPIDRDNEQFF. In DNA, the CDR3 is TGTGCCAGCTCACCCATAGACAGGGACAATGAGCAGTTCTTC. The full variable domain, its missing parts supplied by reference TRBV18 and TRBJ2-1, is NAGVMQNPRHLVRRRGQEARLRCSPMKGHSHVYWYRQLPEEGLKFMVYLQKENIIDESGMPKERFSAEFPKEGPSILRIQQVVRGDSAAYFCASSPIDRDNEQFFGPGTRLTVL.

This rearrangement joins TRBV10-2 to TRBJ1-4, with 8 bases fitting TRBD1. Germline trimming cut 8 bases from V and 3 bases from J; bases unmatched to any gene: 5. The CDR3 is 14 residues long. Germline lookup yields CDR1 WSHSY and CDR2 SAAADI. CDR3 nucleotide sequence: TGCGCCAGCTTCGGACAGGGTTCTAATGAAAAACTGTTTTTT. This codes for CASFGQGSNEKLFF.

This chain links TRBV5-6 with TRBJ1-3; a weak D match, TRBD1 (5 bases). The length of the CDR3 is 15 residues. Per the germline V gene, CDR1 is SGHDT and CDR2 is YYEEEE. V gave up 4 bases and J gave up 0 bases, with 11 bases separating them. CDR3 nucleotide sequence: TGTGCCAGCAGCCCGGGACTGTTCTCTGGAAACACCATATATTTT. It is translated as CASSPGLFSGNTIYF. The variable domain in full, completed from reference TRBV5-6 and TRBJ1-3, reads DAGVTQSPTHLIKTRGQQVTLRCSPKSGHDTVSWYQQALGQGPQFIFQYYEEEERQRGNFPDRFSGHQFPNYSSELNVNALLLGDSALYLCASSPGLFSGNTIYFGEGSWLTVV.

The chain couples TRBV4-3 to TRBJ2-2; 11 bases are a match to TRBD2. V was pared by 2 bases and J by 2 bases, with 7 bases of the junction left unmatched. Germline V gene lookup returns CDR1 LGHNA and CDR2 YSLEER. The CDR3 is 18 residues long. CDR3 DNA sequence: TGCGCCAGCAGCCAACTGACTAGCGGGACGACCAACACCGGGGAGCTGTTTTTT. Protein product: CASSQLTSGTTNTGELFF.

This clone occurred a few times. This sequence joins TRBV4-3 and TRBJ1-2; tentatively, D is TRBD1 (6 bases). Trimming shortened V by 1 base and J by 4 bases, and 10 bases separated the two germline ends. Germline V gene sequence: CDR1 LGHNA, CDR2 YSLEER. The CDR3 runs 14 residues. The CDR3 sequence: CASSQAGRGYGYTF. The CDR3 DNA sequence: TGCGCCAGCAGCCAAGCGGGCAGGGGCTATGGCTACACCTTC.

The chain employs TRBV5-1 and TRBJ2-3, with 10 bases identical to TRBD2. The V and J ends lost 1 base and 2 bases, in that order; junction bases with no gene match: 4. Germline CDR1 and CDR2: SGHRS and YFSETQ. This CDR3 has 16 amino acids. CDR3 protein: CASSLLAGGHTDTQYF. DNA of the CDR3: TGCGCCAGCAGCTTGTTAGCGGGGGGTCACACAGATACGCAGTATTTT.

The chain couples TRBV7-2 to TRBJ1-3; no firm D call. CDR1 and CDR2 (germline): SGHTA, FQGNSA. The CDR3 is 14 amino acids. V dropped 2 bases and J dropped 0 bases, with 5 bases sitting between them. The DNA for the CDR3 is TGTGCCAGCAGCTTACAGAACTCTGGAAACACCATATATTTT. Its translation: CASSLQNSGNTIYF.

The chain couples TRBV6-1 to TRBJ1-2; D is unresolved. From germline, CDR1 is MNHNS and CDR2 SASEGT. CDR3 length: 16 amino acids. V was clipped by 4 bases and J by 5 bases, with 20 bases between them. CDR3 nucleotide sequence: TGTGCCAGCAGTGTAGGCCGGGGAATCAAGACTTATGGCTACACCTTC. It is translated as CASSVGRGIKTYGYTF.

The genes are TRBV30 and TRBJ1-6, with D possibly being TRBD1 (5 bases). This CDR3 contains 13 residues. Germline-derived CDR1 and CDR2 are GTSNPN and SVGIG (reference sequence). The germline V and J ends were trimmed by 2 bases and 9 bases, with 11 bases remaining between them. CDR3 nucleotides: TGTGCCTGGAGTTGGCAGGGTGGTTCACCCCTCCACTTT. Its translation is CAWSWQGGSPLHF. The full variable domain, with the rest looked up from reference TRBV30 and TRBJ1-6, is SQTIHQWPATLVQPVGSPLSLECTVEGTSNPNLYWYRQAAGRGLQLLFYSVGIGQISSEVPQNLSASRPQDRQFILSSKKLLLSDSGFYLCAWSWQGGSPLHFGNGTRLTVT.

The chain recombines TRBV6-5 with TRBJ1-1; D not resolved. The ends were cut back, 5 bases at V and 7 bases at J, with 17 bases in the middle. This CDR3 contains 14 residues. Germline V gene lookup returns CDR1 MNHEY and CDR2 SVGAGI. The CDR3 DNA sequence: TGTGCCAGCAGTCCAAAATCAAGGGAGGGTGAAGCTTTCTTT. This sequence encodes CASSPKSREGEAFF.

The chain combines TRBV5-1 with TRBJ2-1; 11 nucleotides match TRBD1. Germline V gene data show CDR1 as SGHRS and CDR2 as YFSETQ. V trimming: 4 bases; J trimming: 10 bases; junction bases outside the gene matches: 7. The CDR3 runs 14 residues. The CDR3 here is CASSGGQGAGEQFF. The CDR3 nucleotides read TGCGCCAGCAGCGGTGGACAGGGGGCGGGAGAGCAGTTCTTC.

V is TRBV27 and J is TRBJ2-6, with D hard to call. This CDR3 has 16 amino acids. Trimming pared 2 bases from V and 0 bases from J, leaving 8 bases between. The germline V gene encodes CDR1 MNHEY and CDR2 SMNVEV (reference sequence). The CDR3 protein is CASSLVEPSGANVLTF. CDR3 bases: TGTGCCAGCAGTTTAGTAGAACCCTCTGGGGCCAACGTCCTGACTTTC. Drawing the rest from reference TRBV27 and TRBJ2-6, the complete variable domain is EAQVTQNPRYLITVTGKKLTVTCSQNMNHEYMSWYRQDPGLGLRQIYYSMNVEVTDKGDVPEGYKVSRKEKRNFPLILESPSPNQTSLYFCASSLVEPSGANVLTFGAGSRLTVL.

V and J are TRBV9 and TRBJ2-3; D is possibly TRBD1 (7 bases). The germline V gene has CDR1 SGDLS and CDR2 YYNGEE. CDR3 length equals 14 residues. V was pared by 4 bases and J by 1 base, with 10 bases between. The CDR3 DNA reads TGTGCCAGCAGCCCAGGGGGGCGCACAGATACGCAGTATTTT. As protein: CASSPGGRTDTQYF.

The rearrangement uses TRBV19 and TRBJ1-5; 9 bases are shared with TRBD1. With V trimmed by 3 bases and J by 4 bases, 4 bases remained unmatched. CDR3 length: 15 amino acids. Germline-derived CDR1 and CDR2 are LNHDA and SQIVND (reference sequence). The CDR3: CASSISQGANQPQHF. The CDR3, as DNA: TGTGCCAGTAGTATCTCACAGGGGGCTAATCAGCCCCAGCATTTT.

This chain connects TRBV2 to TRBJ2-3, with TRBD2 matching over 7 bases. The J segment lost 6 bases and the V segment lost 6 bases, leaving 15 bases of the junction unmatched. Germline assignment: CDR1 SNHLY and CDR2 FYNNEI. The CDR3 loop spans 16 amino acids. CDR3 sequence (DNA): TGTGCCAGCAGGGAAAAACTAGCGTCTCTCTGGGATACGCAGTATTTT. As protein: CASREKLASLWDTQYF.